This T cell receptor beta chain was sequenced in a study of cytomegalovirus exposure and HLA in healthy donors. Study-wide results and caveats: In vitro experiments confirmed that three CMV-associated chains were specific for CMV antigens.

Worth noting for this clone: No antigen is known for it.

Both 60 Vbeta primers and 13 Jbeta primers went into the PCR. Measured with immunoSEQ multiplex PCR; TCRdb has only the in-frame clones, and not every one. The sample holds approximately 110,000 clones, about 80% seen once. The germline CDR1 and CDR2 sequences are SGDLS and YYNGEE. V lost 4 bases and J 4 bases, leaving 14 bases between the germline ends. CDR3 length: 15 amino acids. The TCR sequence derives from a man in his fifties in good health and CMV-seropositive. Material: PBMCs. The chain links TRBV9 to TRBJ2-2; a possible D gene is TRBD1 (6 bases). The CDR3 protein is CASSLPGVGTGELFF. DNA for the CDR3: TGTGCCAGCAGCCTACCAGGGGTCGGCACCGGGGAGCTGTTTTTT.